A single T cell receptor beta chain is shown here with its context. Germline is not matched at one junction end, which may reflect a read error. The sample comes from a study of blood T cell repertoires in COVID-19. About the research overall: In each case, the material was cDNA or gDNA derived from T cells, B-cell-depleted T cells, or PBMCs.

The method was immunoSEQ multiplex PCR; TCRdb's version includes in-frame clones alone and lacks a portion of them. The repertoire has over 20,000 clones, 75% to 85% of them found once; the top ten carry about 48%. Per the germline V gene, CDR1 is SGHRS and CDR2 is YFSETQ. The CDR3 is 16 amino acids. The sequenced sample was peripheral blood. V gene TRBV5-1 combines with J gene TRBJ2-3, with TRBD2 matching over 9 bases. This TCR was recovered from a man between 65 and 85 years old with acute or convalescent COVID-19. For the CDR3, the DNA is TGCGCCCGCAGTTGGGCGGGGGGGATTAGCACAGATACGCAGTATTTT. Translation: CARSWAGGISTDTQYF. Based on the CDR3 plus reference TRBV5-1 and TRBJ2-3, the full variable domain is KAGVTQTPRYLIKTRGQQVTLSCSPISGHRSVSWYQQTPGQGLQFLFEYFSETQRNKGNFPGRFSGRQFSNSRSEMNVSTLELGDSALYLCARSWAGGISTDTQYFGPGTRLTVL.